The source of this T cell receptor beta chain is a study of blood T cells in healthy people across ages. Germline lookup yields CDR1 DFQATT and CDR2 SNEGSKA (reference sequence). V shed 5 bases and J 1 base; nucleotides not matched to a gene: 9. CDR3 length: 16 residues. With a J-beta primer mix and a sample-barcoded 5' primer, a second PCR ran 7 to 11 cycles. TCRdb analysed the 5' RACE reads with MiXCR anew, one entry per CDR3 protein. The sample records around 2 million distinct CDR3 sequences, about 39% being singletons. The V gene is TRBV20-1, the J gene TRBJ2-1; 9 bases fit TRBD2. The sample comprised blood. The receptor's source is a human donor in good health. The CDR3 region has the DNA TGCAGTGCTTTACCCACTAGCGGGCCATCCTACAATGAGCAGTTCTTC. Its translation: CSALPTSGPSYNEQFF.